The next 4 T cell receptor beta chains were all read from a single sample in a study of early T cells in non-severe SARS-CoV-2 infection. TCRdb analysed the 5' RACE reads with MiXCR anew, one entry per CDR3 protein. Among over 95,000 distinct CDR3 sequences, approximately 15% were seen once, and the ten largest hold about 1.3%. The sample was whole blood. These receptor sequences come from an adult who was a healthcare worker with PCR-confirmed SARS-CoV-2 infection or an uninfected control (not recorded which).

The V gene is TRBV9, the J gene TRBJ2-5, with 9 bases fitting TRBD1. The trim removed 1 base at V and 5 bases at J, leaving 3 bases unmatched. The V gene's germline CDR1 is SGDLS and CDR2 YYNGEE. This CDR3 spans 14 amino acids. The CDR3 DNA is TGTGCCAGCAGCGTATCCGGGACAGGGGAGACCCAGTACTTC. Translated: CASSVSGTGETQYF.

The genes are TRBV6-2 or TRBV6-3 and TRBJ2-1; D perhaps matches TRBD2 (7 bases). Germline lookup yields CDR1 MNHEY and CDR2 SVGEGT. This CDR3 comprises 15 residues. V lost 2 bases and J 2 bases, leaving 10 bases between the germline ends. The CDR3 spells CASSYEGGTYNEQFF. As DNA, the CDR3 is TGTGCCAGCAGTTACGAGGGGGGGACCTACAATGAGCAGTTCTTC.

This clonotype was counted at least ten times. The gene calls are TRBV18 and TRBJ2-3; D perhaps matches TRBD2 (6 bases). Per germline, CDR1 KGHSH and CDR2 LQKENI. The CDR3 loop spans 14 amino acids. V lost 4 bases and J lost 0, with 8 bases in between. CDR3 amino acids: CASSLGGSTDTQYF. CDR3 in DNA: TGTGCCAGCTCACTCGGGGGAAGCACAGATACGCAGTATTTT.

This chain uses TRBV20-1 with TRBJ1-2; 9 nucleotides agree with TRBD1. The ends lost 0 bases at V and 7 bases at J; junction bases unmatched: 9. CDR1 DFQATT and CDR2 SNEGSKA come from the germline V gene (reference sequence). The CDR3 sequence is 15 residues long. As DNA, the CDR3 is TGCAGTGCTAGAGATTTGGACAGGGGAGATCCTGGCTACACCTTC. It yields the protein CSARDLDRGDPGYTF.